Following are 30 T cell receptor beta chains from one sample sequenced in a study of blood T cell repertoires in COVID-19. The assay was immunoSEQ multiplex PCR, and TCRdb's table has in-frame clones only and misses some. The repertoire has over 100,000 clones, roughly 91% of them found once; the top ten carry 5.1%. Sequencing input: peripheral blood. These receptors all stem from a human donor in a cohort sampled during active COVID-19.

J is TRBJ2-7 and V is TRBV18, with 9 bases identical to TRBD2. CDR1 is KGHSH, CDR2 LQKENI, per germline. This CDR3 has 14 residues. The junction had 8 bases not matched to a gene; V was cut back by 8 bases and J by 3 bases. Here the CDR3 DNA reads TGTGCCAGCGCTCGCGGGACTAGCAGCTACGAGCAGTACTTC. Its protein is CASARGTSSYEQYF.

This chain links TRBV9 with TRBJ1-6, with 7 bases aligning to TRBD1. This CDR3 has 14 amino acids. Germline V lookup: CDR1 SGDLS, CDR2 YYNGEE. J gave up 9 bases and V 2 bases, and 5 bases lay outside the gene matches. Here the CDR3 reads CASSVQGESSPLHF. Written as DNA, the CDR3 is TGTGCCAGCAGCGTTCAGGGGGAAAGTTCACCCCTCCACTTT.

The genes are TRBV11-2 and TRBJ2-1; 8 positions agree with TRBD2. This CDR3 comprises 16 residues. Germline values: CDR1 SGHAT, CDR2 FQNNGV. With V trimmed by 4 bases and J by 7 bases, 12 bases remained unmatched. CDR3 in amino acids: CASSSPGTRRRNEQFF. CDR3 in DNA: TGTGCCAGCAGCTCCCCCGGGACTAGGAGAAGGAATGAGCAGTTCTTC.

The genes are TRBV7-3 and TRBJ2-3; D possibly corresponds to TRBD2 (6 bases). CDR3 size: 14 residues. CDR1 is SGHTA, CDR2 FQGTGA, per germline. V was cut by 5 bases and J by 5 bases, with 14 bases left in between. The CDR3 DNA follows: TGTGCCAGCAGCCCATCTGGAGGGGTAGATACGCAGTATTTT. Residues: CASSPSGGVDTQYF.

The chain employs TRBV28 and TRBJ1-1; 7 positions agree with TRBD1. The CDR3 runs 18 residues. With 1 base clipped from V and 2 bases from J, the junction kept 13 bases outside the gene matches. The germline V gene encodes CDR1 MDHEN and CDR2 SYDVKM. The CDR3 DNA follows: TGTGCCAGCAGTTTATTGGCCGCTAGGGGGCAGGGCAACACTGAAGCTTTCTTT. Its protein product is CASSLLAARGQGNTEAFF.

The chain recombines TRBV6-5 with TRBJ2-7; 10 bases map to TRBD1. The CDR3 totals 14 residues. Germline V gene data show CDR1 as MNHEY and CDR2 as SVGAGI. Trimming removed 10 bases from V and 4 bases from J; junction bases left unmatched: 10. CDR3 sequence reads: CATGRPGQGYEQYF. The DNA of the CDR3 is TGTGCCACAGGGCGGCCGGGACAGGGGTACGAGCAGTACTTC.

The chain carries TRBV7-9 and TRBJ2-1; D possibly corresponds to TRBD2 (5 bases). This CDR3 has 14 residues. Germline CDR1 reads SEHNR; CDR2 reads FQNEAQ (reference sequence). V was cut by 7 bases and J by 5 bases, with 15 bases left in between. CDR3 sequence (DNA): TGTGCCAGCAACACTGCTAGCAGCAACAATGAGCAGTTCTTC. Protein product: CASNTASSNNEQFF.

The chain joins TRBV27 to TRBJ2-7; TRBD2 aligns across 8 bases. V trimming: 8 bases; J trimming: 3 bases; junction bases outside the gene matches: 6. The CDR3 contains 13 residues. Germline CDR1 is MNHEY and CDR2 is SMNVEV (reference sequence). The CDR3 is CASRPGTSYEQYF. As DNA, the CDR3 is TGTGCCAGCCGACCCGGGACTAGCTACGAGCAGTACTTC.

The genes are TRBV27 and TRBJ2-1; 10 bases fit TRBD2. Per germline, CDR1 MNHEY and CDR2 SMNVEV (reference sequence). The junction had 11 bases not matched to a gene; V was cut back by 5 bases and J by 10 bases. This CDR3 has 15 residues. The DNA of the CDR3 is TGTGCCAGCAGTAAGGTAGCGGGGGGCAGAGGAGAGCAGTTCTTC. Translated: CASSKVAGGRGEQFF.

In this sample, this clone turned up a few times. V gene TRBV7-2 combines with J gene TRBJ1-6, with D unclear. The germline gives CDR1 SGHTA, CDR2 FQGNSA. The CDR3 length is 14 residues. The ends were cut back, 5 bases at V and 4 bases at J, with 9 bases in the middle. The CDR3 loop reads CASSQAAYNSPLHF. The CDR3 nucleotides are TGTGCCAGCAGCCAAGCCGCTTATAATTCACCCCTCCACTTT.

The J gene is TRBJ1-6, the V gene TRBV6-5; 11 positions match TRBD1. This CDR3 region has 15 residues. Germline values: CDR1 MNHEY, CDR2 SVGAGI. V shed 6 bases, J shed 7 bases, and the junction held 5 bases outside the gene matches. The CDR3 DNA reads TGTGCCAGCAGCTGGGGACAGGGGGGGAATTCACCCCTCCACTTT. It is translated as CASSWGQGGNSPLHF.

The rearrangement joins TRBV7-9 to TRBJ1-2; TRBD1 agrees at 7 bases. CDR1 is SEHNR and CDR2 is FQNEAQ in the germline V gene (reference sequence). The ends lost 5 bases at V and 0 bases at J; junction bases unmatched: 3. This CDR3 region has 14 residues. In DNA form, the CDR3 reads TGTGCCAGCAGCCGGACAGGTTCTAACTATGGCTACACCTTC. It yields the protein CASSRTGSNYGYTF.

This clone was seen just once. This chain uses TRBV7-2 with TRBJ2-5, with TRBD2 matching 7 bases. Germline CDR1 is SGHTA and CDR2 is FQGNSA. V trimming: 1 base; J trimming: 6 bases; junction bases outside the gene matches: 11. The length of the CDR3 is 16 residues. The CDR3 DNA follows: TGTGCCAGCAGCTTAGAAAGCGGCCTAGCGGCGCAGACCCAGTACTTC. Its translation is CASSLESGLAAQTQYF.

The chain has TRBV5-4 and TRBJ1-1; D possibly corresponds to TRBD1 (5 bases). CDR1 and CDR2 (germline): SGHNT, YYREEE (reference sequence). The CDR3 runs 18 residues. V was clipped by 6 bases and J by 1 base, with 25 bases between them. CDR3 sequence: CASIKGVPRAEGNTEAFF. CDR3 nucleotide sequence: TGTGCCAGCATAAAAGGGGTCCCCAGGGCGGAAGGGAACACTGAAGCTTTCTTT.

The chain carries TRBV7-9 and TRBJ2-3; no clear D gene. Germline CDR1 SEHNR, CDR2 FQNEAQ (reference sequence). The germline V and J ends were trimmed by 5 bases and 6 bases, with 9 bases remaining between them. CDR3 length: 12 residues. CDR3 sequence: CASSPPSDTQYF. The CDR3 bases are TGTGCCAGCAGCCCTCCTTCTGATACGCAGTATTTT.

J is TRBJ1-2 and V is TRBV11-2, with D perhaps TRBD1 (5 bases). Trimming shortened V by 6 bases and J by 4 bases, and 15 bases separated the two germline ends. Germline CDR1 reads SGHAT; CDR2 reads FQNNGV. The CDR3 is made up of 14 amino acids. CDR3 in amino acids: CASRRGPGGYGYTF. CDR3 bases: TGTGCCAGCAGACGGGGCCCGGGGGGCTATGGCTACACCTTC.

The chain has TRBV4-1 and TRBJ2-7, with 7 positions matching TRBD1. Germline V gene lookup returns CDR1 MGHRA and CDR2 YSYEKL. Unmatched junction bases numbered 9, after V lost 4 bases and J lost 0 bases. CDR3 length: 16 residues. The CDR3 sequence is CASSRNDRVGSYEQYF. Here the CDR3 DNA reads TGCGCCAGCAGCCGTAATGACAGGGTGGGCTCCTACGAGCAGTACTTC.

V gene TRBV21-1 combines with J gene TRBJ2-7; TRBD2 is the table's D call and was not checked against the DNA. TRBV21-1 is a pseudogene locus. The CDR3 has 15 amino acids. The CDR3 region is CASSKAPDGTYEQYF. The CDR3 DNA reads TGTGCCAGCAGCAAAGCCCCGGACGGGACCTACGAGCAGTACTTC.

The gene calls are TRBV6-2 or TRBV6-3 and TRBJ2-2, with a possible D match to TRBD2 (5 bases). The CDR3 sequence is 14 residues long. Trimming pared 0 bases from V and 4 bases from J, leaving 6 bases between. Germline V gene lookup returns CDR1 MNHEY and CDR2 SVGEGT. CDR3 residues: CASSYSAGTGELFF. Here the CDR3 DNA reads TGTGCCAGCAGTTACTCTGCGGGCACCGGGGAGCTGTTTTTT.

The chain links TRBV28 to TRBJ2-3; 11 bases line up with TRBD1. This CDR3 comprises 20 residues. J was trimmed by 3 bases and V by 4 bases; bases with no gene match: 18. Germline values: CDR1 MDHEN, CDR2 SYDVKM. DNA for the CDR3: TGTGCCAGCAGTTCTTCATTCGGGGACAGGGGGATCAATGGGACAGATACGCAGTATTTT. Residues: CASSSSFGDRGINGTDTQYF.

J is TRBJ2-3 and V is TRBV5-4; D gene ambiguous. The ends were cut back, 2 bases at V and 1 base at J, with 8 bases in the middle. There are 14 residues in the CDR3. The germline gives CDR1 SGHNT, CDR2 YYREEE (reference sequence). CDR3 amino acids: CASSLRQGTDTQYF. The CDR3 DNA sequence: TGTGCCAGCAGCTTACGGCAGGGCACAGATACGCAGTATTTT. Complete variable domain (other parts from reference TRBV5-4 and TRBJ2-3): ETGVTQSPTHLIKTRGQQVTLRCSSQSGHNTVSWYQQALGQGPQFIFQYYREEENGRGNFPPRFSGLQFPNYSSELNVNALELDDSALYLCASSLRQGTDTQYFGPGTRLTVL.

The genes are TRBV6-6 and TRBJ1-6; D is uncertain. This CDR3 is 14 amino acids long. Trimming pared 2 bases from V and 7 bases from J, leaving 9 bases between. Per the germline V gene, CDR1 is MNHNY and CDR2 is SVGAGI (reference sequence). The CDR3 coding sequence is TGTGCCAGCAGTTACACGGCGGGGAATTCACCCCTCCACTTT. As protein: CASSYTAGNSPLHF.

CDR3 DNA: TGTGCCAGCAGCGTATGGCAGGGCGACGAAATGAACACTGAAGCTTTCTTT. Amino acids: CASSVWQGDEMNTEAFF. The chain is built from TRBV9 and TRBJ1-1, with a possible D match to TRBD1 (5 bases). Germline V CDR1 and CDR2: SGDLS, YYNGEE. V gave up 1 base and J gave up 0 bases, with 16 bases separating them. This CDR3 comprises 17 residues.

This clone was counted once. The gene calls are TRBV19 and TRBJ1-2; a possible D gene is TRBD1 (5 bases). V lost 10 bases to trimming and J lost 0 bases, with 12 bases between them. There are 13 residues in the CDR3. Germline loops: CDR1 LNHDA, CDR2 SQIVND (reference sequence). CDR3: CATWGGANYGYTF. The CDR3 DNA sequence: TGTGCCACCTGGGGGGGTGCTAACTATGGCTACACCTTC.

The chain joins TRBV7-8 to TRBJ2-3; 10 bases fit TRBD2. With 4 bases clipped from V and 9 bases from J, the junction kept 13 bases outside the gene matches. This CDR3 region has 16 residues. Looked up from germline, CDR1 is SGHVS and CDR2 is FQNEAQ. CDR3 residues: CASSSRGLATHETQYF. The CDR3, as DNA: TGTGCCAGCAGCTCCCGGGGACTAGCGACCCACGAAACGCAGTATTTT. The whole variable domain, filled in from reference TRBV7-8 and TRBJ2-3, reads GAGVSQSPRYKVAKRGQDVALRCDPISGHVSLFWYQQALGQGPEFLTYFQNEAQLDKSGLPSDRFFAERPEGSVSTLKIQRTQQEDSAVYLCASSSRGLATHETQYFGPGTRLTVL.

This chain uses TRBV12-3 or TRBV12-4 with TRBJ1-1; D is undetermined. This CDR3 comprises 11 residues. Trimming left V 6 bases short and J 11 bases short, with 13 bases between. CDR3 loop: CASRRTREAFF. The CDR3 DNA follows: TGTGCCAGCAGGCGGACCCGGGAGGCTTTCTTT.

J is TRBJ2-7 and V is TRBV21-1; the D segment call TRBD2 is taken from the table without a DNA check. TRBV21-1 is termed a pseudogene. This CDR3 comprises 9 residues. CDR3 amino acids: CASSREQYF. The CDR3 DNA reads TGTGCCAGCTCCCGCGAGCAGTACTTC.

This clone was found once. The chain combines TRBV6-5 with TRBJ2-1; TRBD2 is a possible D gene (6 bases). This CDR3 spans 13 amino acids. V lost 4 bases and J lost 3, with 7 bases in between. Germline CDR1 is MNHEY and CDR2 is SVGAGI. CDR3: CASSLRGYNEQFF. CDR3 in DNA: TGTGCCAGCAGTTTGCGGGGCTACAATGAGCAGTTCTTC.

This clone was seen a single time. This chain connects TRBV15 to TRBJ2-5, with 8 bases fitting TRBD2. This CDR3 contains 16 residues. The trim removed 0 bases at V and 5 bases at J, leaving 8 bases unmatched. Germline V CDR1 and CDR2: LNHNV, YYDKDF (reference sequence). DNA of the CDR3: TGTGCCACCAGCAGAGATCAGGGTAGCGGGGCGGAGACCCAGTACTTC. Translation: CATSRDQGSGAETQYF.

The DNA for the CDR3 is TGTGCCACCAGCAGAGAGGCACAGTTCACAGATACGCAGTATTTT. Translated: CATSREAQFTDTQYF. This chain connects TRBV15 to TRBJ2-3; D gene unclear. Looked up from germline, CDR1 is LNHNV and CDR2 is YYDKDF (reference sequence). Trimming left V 0 bases short and J 2 bases short, with 9 bases between. This CDR3 contains 15 residues.